Listed here are 13 T cell receptor beta chains from one sample, sequenced in a study of T cell changes during pregnancy in multiple sclerosis. Measured with immunoSEQ multiplex PCR; TCRdb has only the in-frame clones, and not every one. The data contain 50,000 or so clones, roughly 92% of them seen just once; the ten biggest clones take up around 0.76%. The source material was CD4+ T cells from peripheral blood mononuclear cells, sampled in the third trimester of pregnancy. These receptors were obtained from a female donor with multiple sclerosis, enrolled in a pregnancy study.

V is TRBV6-6 and J is TRBJ2-1; TRBD2 aligns across 9 bases. Trimming removed 6 bases from V and 4 bases from J; junction bases left unmatched: 7. This CDR3 has 15 residues. Germline V gene data show CDR1 as MNHNY and CDR2 as SVGAGI (reference sequence). CDR3 residues: CASRRGGATYNEQFF. CDR3 DNA sequence: TGTGCCAGCAGGCGCGGGGGGGCCACTTACAATGAGCAGTTCTTC.

This chain uses TRBV2 with TRBJ2-3; weak D call: TRBD2 (6 bases). Germline lookup yields CDR1 SNHLY and CDR2 FYNNEI. Trimming removed 3 bases at V and 5 bases at J, with 9 bases between. CDR3 length equals 13 residues. The CDR3 DNA reads as TGTGCCAGCAGTGAGCGGGGCGGAGATACGCAGTATTTT. Protein product: CASSERGGDTQYF. The full variable domain, with the rest looked up from reference TRBV2 and TRBJ2-3, is EPEVTQTPSHQVTQMGQEVILRCVPISNHLYFYWYRQILGQKVEFLVSFYNNEISEKSEIFDDQFSVERPDGSNFTLKIRSTKLEDSAMYFCASSERGGDTQYFGPGTRLTVL.

This chain uses TRBV27 with TRBJ2-3; possibly TRBD2 for D (6 bases). The germline V gene encodes CDR1 MNHEY and CDR2 SMNVEV (reference sequence). V was cut by 3 bases and J by 2 bases, with 15 bases left in between. This CDR3 comprises 16 residues. CDR3 sequence reads: CASSFFGRSSTDTQYF. CDR3 in DNA: TGTGCCAGCAGTTTTTTTGGGAGGTCCTCCACAGATACGCAGTATTTT.

The V call is TRBV29-1, the J call TRBJ2-2, with D possibly TRBD2 on 6 matching bases. Germline lookup yields CDR1 SQVTM and CDR2 ANQGSEA. V dropped 7 bases and J dropped 5 bases, with 11 bases sitting between them. CDR3 length: 12 amino acids. CDR3 sequence (DNA): TGCAGCGCAGGAGGGTGGACCGGGGAGCTGTTTTTT. Amino acids: CSAGGWTGELFF.

This chain uses TRBV6-1 with TRBJ1-2, with D perhaps TRBD1 (6 bases). V lost 8 bases and J 2 bases, leaving 15 bases between the germline ends. Germline V gene data show CDR1 as MNHNS and CDR2 as SASEGT. The CDR3 consists of 14 residues. This chain's CDR3 is CASVAGELNYGYTF. The CDR3 DNA follows: TGTGCCAGCGTCGCAGGGGAATTGAACTATGGCTACACCTTC.

This clone was detected only once. The rearrangement joins TRBV10-3 to TRBJ1-1; D is possibly TRBD1 (5 bases). Germline V gene data show CDR1 as ENHRY and CDR2 as SYGVKD. CDR3 size: 14 residues. V was shortened by 6 bases and J by 4 bases, with 15 bases between the two germline ends. CDR3 loop: CAIRIEPGGTEAFF. CDR3 sequence (DNA): TGTGCCATCAGGATCGAGCCCGGGGGCACTGAAGCTTTCTTT.

This clone was detected once. The rearrangement joins TRBV5-1 to TRBJ2-7; D is perhaps TRBD2 (7 bases). Germline CDR1 reads SGHRS; CDR2 reads YFSETQ. The CDR3 consists of 15 residues. V lost 3 bases, J lost 5 bases, and 18 bases lay in between. The DNA of the CDR3 is TGCGCCAGCAGCTCCTTAGGGGGGGCCTATGACGAGCAGTACTTC. Amino acids: CASSSLGGAYDEQYF.

The CDR3 region is CASSYSGATAKSPLHF. The DNA of the CDR3 is TGTGCCAGCAGTTACTCTGGGGCGACAGCTAAATCACCCCTCCACTTT. The genes are TRBV6-5 and TRBJ1-6; D is perhaps TRBD1 (5 bases). Germline CDR1 reads MNHEY; CDR2 reads SVGAGI. The CDR3 runs 16 residues. V lost 0 bases, J lost 10 bases, and 16 bases lay in between.

This clone was observed many times. The V call is TRBV5-4, the J call TRBJ1-3; D is undetermined. The ends were cut back, 3 bases at V and 2 bases at J, with 9 bases in the middle. Germline CDR1 is SGHNT and CDR2 is YYREEE (reference sequence). The CDR3 length is 14 residues. The CDR3, as DNA: TGTGCCAGCAGCTCCCACAGTACTGGAAACACCATATATTTT. Amino acid sequence: CASSSHSTGNTIYF.

Of note for this clone: At one end, the junction sequence differs from germline, possibly due to a read error. The rearrangement joins TRBV9 to TRBJ2-3; TRBD2 matches 8 bases. Germline assignment: CDR1 SGDLS and CDR2 YYNGEE. This CDR3 spans 15 amino acids. CDR3 in DNA: TGTGTCAGCAGCCCTACTAGCGGAAGCACAGATACGCAGTATTTT. Amino acid sequence: CVSSPTSGSTDTQYF.

The J gene is TRBJ1-3, the V gene TRBV29-1, with D possibly being TRBD1 (5 bases). The germline V gene encodes CDR1 SQVTM and CDR2 ANQGSEA. Trimming took off 3 bases at V and 2 bases at J, with 8 bases between the two ends. The CDR3 totals 13 residues. The CDR3 here is CSVEGQAGNTIYF. DNA of the CDR3: TGCAGCGTTGAGGGGCAGGCTGGAAACACCATATATTTT.

The V and J genes are TRBV4-2 and TRBJ2-7; 12 bases map to TRBD2. V lost 1 base, J lost 0 bases, and 4 bases stayed unmatched. The CDR3 loop spans 17 amino acids. Germline V gives CDR1 LGHNA, CDR2 YNFKEQ. This CDR3 is CASSQGTSGGSSYEQYF. The CDR3 DNA reads as TGTGCCAGCAGCCAAGGCACTAGCGGGGGGTCCTCCTACGAGCAGTACTTC.

CDR3 amino acids: CSVARQATDTQYF. CDR3 coding DNA: TGCAGCGTTGCCCGACAGGCCACAGATACGCAGTATTTT. This sequence joins TRBV29-1 and TRBJ2-3, with D perhaps TRBD1 (6 bases). Between the trimmed V and J ends, which lost 4 bases and 2 bases, there was a span of 10 bases. Germline V CDR1 and CDR2: SQVTM, ANQGSEA. There are 13 residues in the CDR3.